This record concerns one T cell receptor beta chain sequence. This entry is derived from a study of metastatic and nonmetastatic thyroid tumors. TCRdb reanalyzed the PCR reads via MiXCR. The sample contains tens of thousands of clones, over 9.5% of which appear only once. The CDR3 contains 15 residues. Germline values: CDR1 MNHEY, CDR2 SMNVEV (reference sequence). V lost 8 bases and J lost 2, with 15 bases in between. Patients had received no treatment of any kind before thyroid surgery. The genes are TRBV27 and TRBJ2-2; D may correspond to TRBD1 or TRBD2 (5 bases each). This TCR derives from a female donor with papillary thyroid cancer or a benign thyroid nodule (not recorded which). Some clones in this sample may be carry-over from other donors' samples. The sample comprised blood. CDR3 bases: TGTGCCAGCCTACGTCCGGGACCAAACACCGGGGAGCTGTTTTTT. Protein product: CASLRPGPNTGELFF.